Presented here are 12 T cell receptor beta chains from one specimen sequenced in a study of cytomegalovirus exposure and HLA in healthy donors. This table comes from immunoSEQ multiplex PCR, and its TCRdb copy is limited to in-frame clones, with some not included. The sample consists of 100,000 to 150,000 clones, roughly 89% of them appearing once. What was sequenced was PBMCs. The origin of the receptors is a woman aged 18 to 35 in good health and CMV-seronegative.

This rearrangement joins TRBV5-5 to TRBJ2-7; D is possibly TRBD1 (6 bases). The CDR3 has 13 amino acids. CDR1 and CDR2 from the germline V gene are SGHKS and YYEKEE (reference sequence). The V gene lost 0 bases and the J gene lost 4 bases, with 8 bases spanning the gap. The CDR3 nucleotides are TGTGCCAGCAGCTTGGACAGGGTATACGAGCAGTACGTC. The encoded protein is CASSLDRVYEQYV.

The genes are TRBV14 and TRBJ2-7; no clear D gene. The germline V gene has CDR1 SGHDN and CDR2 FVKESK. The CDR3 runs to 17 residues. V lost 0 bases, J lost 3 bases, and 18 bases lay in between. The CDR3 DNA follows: TGTGCCAGCAGCCAAGACCGGTTCGAGTGGTCCTTCTACGAGCAGTACTTC. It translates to CASSQDRFEWSFYEQYF.

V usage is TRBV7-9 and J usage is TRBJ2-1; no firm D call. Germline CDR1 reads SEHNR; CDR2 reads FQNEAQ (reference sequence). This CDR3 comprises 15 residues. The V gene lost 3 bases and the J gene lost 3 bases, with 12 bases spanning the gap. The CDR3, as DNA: TGTGCCAGCAGCTTTTCGTTTGGAGACTACAATGAGCAGTTCTTC. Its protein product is CASSFSFGDYNEQFF.

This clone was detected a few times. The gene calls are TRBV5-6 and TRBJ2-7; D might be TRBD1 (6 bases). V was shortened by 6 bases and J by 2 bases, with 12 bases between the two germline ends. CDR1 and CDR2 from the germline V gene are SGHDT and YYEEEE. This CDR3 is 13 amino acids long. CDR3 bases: TGTGCCAGCAACCAACAGGGAACCTACGAGCAGTACGTC. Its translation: CASNQQGTYEQYV.

The CDR3 reads CASSKTGLGYNEQFF. Here the CDR3 DNA reads TGTGCCAGCAGCAAGACAGGACTGGGTTACAATGAGCAGTTCTTC. V is TRBV7-9 and J is TRBJ2-1; TRBD1 might be the D (6 bases). V shed 5 bases and J shed 4 bases, with 15 bases lying between them. CDR3 length equals 15 residues. Germline V lookup: CDR1 SEHNR, CDR2 FQNEAQ (reference sequence).

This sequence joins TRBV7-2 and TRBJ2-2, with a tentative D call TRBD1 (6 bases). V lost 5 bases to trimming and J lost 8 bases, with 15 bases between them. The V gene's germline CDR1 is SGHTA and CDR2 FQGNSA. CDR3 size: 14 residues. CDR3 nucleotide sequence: TGTGCCAGCAGCCGATCTCTAGGGGGTGGGGAGCTGTTTTTT. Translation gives CASSRSLGGGELFF.

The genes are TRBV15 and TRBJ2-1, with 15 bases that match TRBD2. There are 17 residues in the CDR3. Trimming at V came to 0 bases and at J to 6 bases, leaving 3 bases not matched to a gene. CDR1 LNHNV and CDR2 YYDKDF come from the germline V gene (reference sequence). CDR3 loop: CATSRDEGLAGGNEQFF. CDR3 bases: TGTGCCACCAGCAGAGATGAGGGACTAGCGGGAGGCAATGAGCAGTTCTTC.

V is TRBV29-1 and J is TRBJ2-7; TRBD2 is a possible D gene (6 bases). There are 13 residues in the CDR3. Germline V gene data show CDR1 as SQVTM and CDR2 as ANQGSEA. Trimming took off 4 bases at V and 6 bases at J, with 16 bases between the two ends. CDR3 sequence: CSVGAAEGGEQYV. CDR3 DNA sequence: TGCAGCGTTGGCGCGGCGGAGGGCGGCGAGCAGTACGTC.

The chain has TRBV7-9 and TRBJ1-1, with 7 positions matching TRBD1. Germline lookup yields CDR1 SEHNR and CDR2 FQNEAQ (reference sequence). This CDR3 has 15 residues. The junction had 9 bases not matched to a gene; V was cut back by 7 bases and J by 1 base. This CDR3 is CASNRLEGANTEAFF. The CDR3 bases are TGTGCCAGCAACCGCCTGGAGGGGGCGAACACTGAAGCTTTCTTT.

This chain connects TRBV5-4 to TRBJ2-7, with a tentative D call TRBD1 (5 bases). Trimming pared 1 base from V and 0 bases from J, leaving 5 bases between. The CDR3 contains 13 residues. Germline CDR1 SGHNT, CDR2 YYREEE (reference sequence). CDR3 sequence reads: CASSLQGSYEQYF. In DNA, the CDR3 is TGTGCCAGCAGCTTGCAGGGCTCCTACGAGCAGTACTTC.

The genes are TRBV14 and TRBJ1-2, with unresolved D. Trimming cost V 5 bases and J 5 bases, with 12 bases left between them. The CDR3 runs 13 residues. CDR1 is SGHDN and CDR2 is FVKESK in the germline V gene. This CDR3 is CASSEQQDYGYTF. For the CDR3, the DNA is TGTGCCAGCAGCGAACAGCAGGATTATGGCTACACCTTC.

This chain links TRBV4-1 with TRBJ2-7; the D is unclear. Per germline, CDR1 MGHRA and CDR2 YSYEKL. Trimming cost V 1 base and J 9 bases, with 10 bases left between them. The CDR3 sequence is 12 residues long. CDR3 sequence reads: CASSQVTAGQYV. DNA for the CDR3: TGCGCCAGCAGCCAAGTTACGGCAGGGCAGTACGTC.